Listed below are T cell receptor beta chains from one sample, sequenced in a study of blood T cell repertoires in COVID-19. The method was immunoSEQ multiplex PCR; TCRdb's version includes in-frame clones alone and lacks a portion of them. The sample includes 90,000 to 130,000 clones, about 88% of them seen just once. Source material: peripheral blood. The receptors shown here come from a woman aged 45-60 years with acute or convalescent COVID-19. CDR3s include the opening cysteine and the closing phenylalanine or tryptophan. The D gene is left open where the match is weak. Rows may omit the clone size; those that give it use once, few, many or a size class.

CDR3 protein	CDR3 DNA	D gene	V gene	J gene	clone size
CASSAGTLVTDTQYF	TGTGCCAGCAGTGCCGGGACACTAGTCACAGATACGCAGTATTTT	NA	TRBV28	TRBJ2-3	NA
CASSLTGLAGEKRDTQYF	TGTGCCAGCAGCCTAACGGGACTAGCGGGAGAGAAAAGAGATACGCAGTATTTT	TRBD2	TRBV7-9	TRBJ2-3	many
CASSQVASVQETQYF	TGTGCCAGCAGCCAAGTGGCTAGCGTTCAAGAGACCCAGTACTTC	NA	TRBV3-1/TRBV3-2	TRBJ2-5	NA
CASSPSVNTEAFF	TGTGCCAGCTCACCGTCGGTGAACACTGAAGCTTTCTTT	NA	TRBV18	TRBJ1-1	NA
CASSRTGSGEQYF	TGTGCCAGCAGCCGGACAGGGAGCGGCGAGCAGTACTTC	TRBD1	TRBV13	TRBJ2-7	NA
CATSDPNGDTQYF	TGTGCCACCAGTGACCCCAACGGAGATACGCAGTATTTT	NA	TRBV24-1	TRBJ2-3	NA
CASSQGRGQYNEQFF	TGCGCCAGCAGCCAAGGCAGGGGACAGTACAATGAGCAGTTCTTC	TRBD1	TRBV4-1	TRBJ2-1	NA
CASSSLAAGNTIYF	TGTGCCAGTAGTTCATTAGCTGCTGGAAACACCATATATTTT	NA	TRBV19	TRBJ1-3	NA
CASSFGGTAGVGTQYF	TGTGCCAGCAGCTTCGGCGGGACGGCGGGGGTCGGGACCCAGTACTTC	TRBD2	TRBV7-2	TRBJ2-5	NA
CASSPGTGDYGYTF	TGCGCCAGCAGCCCTGGGACAGGAGACTATGGCTACACCTTC	TRBD1	TRBV5-1	TRBJ1-2	few
CASSSPPGEAEQYF	TGCGCCAGCAGCTCCCCTCCCGGGGAAGCCGAGCAGTACTTC	NA	TRBV5-1	TRBJ2-7	NA
CATRETGGRLGTEAFF	TGTGCCACCAGAGAGACAGGGGGCAGGTTGGGCACTGAAGCTTTCTTT	TRBD1	TRBV24-1	TRBJ1-1	NA
CASGDRGPGMNTGELFF	TGTGCCAGCGGAGACAGGGGGCCGGGCATGAACACCGGGGAGCTGTTTTTT	TRBD1	TRBV11-2	TRBJ2-2	NA
CAWKTAGGMNGELFF	TGTGCCTGGAAAACGGCAGGGGGAATGAACGGGGAGCTGTTTTTT	TRBD1	TRBV30	TRBJ2-2	NA
CASSRLAGGAGIGVIQYF	TGTGCCAGCAGTCGACTAGCGGGAGGGGCCGGAATTGGGGTCATTCAGTACTTC	TRBD2	TRBV6-6	TRBJ2-4	NA
CASSLTPGGDYGYTF	TGTGCCAGTAGTCTAACCCCAGGGGGAGACTATGGCTACACCTTC	TRBD1	TRBV19	TRBJ1-2	NA
CASSLARPGIRGKEKLFF	TGTGCCAGCAGCTTAGCCCGCCCCGGGATCAGGGGGAAAGAAAAACTGTTTTTT	TRBD1	TRBV11-3	TRBJ1-4	NA
CASSLVGQYYEQYF	TGTGCCAGCAGTTTAGTGGGACAGTACTACGAGCAGTACTTC	TRBD1	TRBV28	TRBJ2-7	NA
CATGLVRDTQYF	TGTGCCACCGGACTAGTTAGGGATACGCAGTATTTT	TRBD2	TRBV2	TRBJ2-3	NA
CASSQDPGNSNQPQHF	TGCGCCAGCAGCCAAGATCCAGGGAATAGCAATCAGCCCCAGCATTTT	NA	TRBV4-1	TRBJ1-5	NA
CASSKEGRAYEQYF	TGTGCCAGCAGCAAAGAAGGCAGGGCCTACGAGCAGTACTTC	NA	TRBV21-1	TRBJ2-7	few
CASSFNRGNEKLFF	TGTGCCAGCAGTTTCAACAGGGGGAATGAAAAACTGTTTTTT	TRBD1	TRBV27	TRBJ1-4	NA
CASSQEPSGSVGELFF	TGCGCCAGCAGCCAAGAACCTAGCGGGAGTGTCGGGGAGCTGTTTTTT	TRBD2	TRBV4-1	TRBJ2-2	NA
CASSLALTQANTGELFF	TGTGCCAGCAGCTTAGCTCTGACGCAGGCGAACACCGGGGAGCTGTTTTTT	NA	TRBV7-9	TRBJ2-2	once
CASSEQGSYEQYF	TGTGCCAGCTCAGAACAGGGTTCCTACGAGCAGTACTTC	NA	TRBV18	TRBJ2-7	NA
CASSAQQGLVNEKLFF	TGTGCCAGCAGCGCCCAACAGGGGTTGGTTAATGAAAAACTGTTTTTT	TRBD1	TRBV7-2	TRBJ1-4	NA
CASTEGSWNRRSYEQYF	TGTGCCAGCACCGAAGGTAGTTGGAACAGGCGCTCCTACGAGCAGTACTTC	NA	TRBV2	TRBJ2-7	NA
CASRLAGAPNSPLHF	TGTGCCAGCAGGTTGGCAGGGGCCCCGAATTCACCCCTCCACTTT	NA	TRBV27	TRBJ1-6	NA
CASSQETGTSNEQYF	TGCGCCAGCAGCCAAGAGACAGGGACGTCCAACGAGCAGTACTTC	TRBD1	TRBV4-1	TRBJ2-7	few
CASSPLGQVNTGELFF	TGTGCCAGCTCACCACTGGGGCAGGTCAACACCGGGGAGCTGTTTTTT	NA	TRBV18	TRBJ2-2	NA
CAWSEKFGSSGNTIYF	TGTGCCTGGAGTGAGAAGTTTGGGAGCTCTGGAAACACCATATATTTT	NA	TRBV30	TRBJ1-3	few
CASSPGSRRETQYF	TGTGCCAGCAGCCCCGGGAGTCGACGGGAGACCCAGTACTTC	NA	TRBV3-1/TRBV3-2	TRBJ2-5	NA
CASSHSLGTSGRDEQYF	TGTGCCAGCAGCCACTCCTTAGGGACTAGCGGGAGGGACGAGCAGTACTTC	TRBD2	TRBV3-1/TRBV3-2	TRBJ2-7	NA
CASTIRGGSPLHF	TGTGCCAGCACCATTAGGGGGGGATCACCCCTCCACTTT	NA	TRBV12-3/TRBV12-4	TRBJ1-6	NA
CASEGVAGSTDTQYF	TGTGCCAGCGAGGGGGTAGCGGGTAGCACAGATACGCAGTATTTT	NA	TRBV6-5	TRBJ2-3	NA
CSAHTDTQYF	TGCAGCGCCCACACAGATACGCAGTATTTT	NA	TRBV29-1	TRBJ2-3	NA
CASSGVKGIHNEQFF	TGTGCCAGCAGTGGGGTGAAGGGGATCCACAATGAGCAGTTCTTC	NA	TRBV2	TRBJ2-1	NA
CASTTVGEKLFF	TGTGCCAGCACGACAGTCGGCGAAAAACTGTTTTTT	NA	TRBV3-1/TRBV3-2	TRBJ1-4	NA
CASSPTAALVGNEQFF	TGTGCCAGTAGTCCCACGGCAGCCCTAGTGGGCAATGAGCAGTTCTTC	NA	TRBV19	TRBJ2-1	NA
CASRSGHSSGELFF	TGTGCCAGCAGGTCGGGACACAGCTCCGGGGAGCTGTTTTTT	NA	TRBV28	TRBJ2-2	few
CASSYSSGRGTGELFF	TGTGCCAGCAGTTACTCTAGCGGGAGGGGGACCGGGGAGCTGTTTTTT	TRBD2	TRBV6-5	TRBJ2-2	once
CASSYSSGGVAEAFF	TGTGCCAGCAGTTACTCGAGCGGGGGGGTCGCTGAAGCTTTCTTT	NA	TRBV6-5	TRBJ1-1	once
CASSIRRTSGTGELFF	TGTGCCAGTAGTATACGGAGGACTAGCGGCACCGGGGAGCTGTTTTTT	TRBD2	TRBV19	TRBJ2-2	NA
CSVEFATGGTGTQYF	TGCAGCGTTGAGTTTGCGACAGGGGGGACGGGGACCCAGTACTTC	TRBD1	TRBV29-1	TRBJ2-5	NA
CASSAKTGAYYEQYF	TGTGCCAGCAGTGCGAAAACGGGAGCGTACTACGAGCAGTACTTC	NA	TRBV27	TRBJ2-7	NA
CASSPHPSSYNEQFF	TGCGCCAGCAGCCCGCACCCGAGCTCCTACAATGAGCAGTTCTTC	NA	TRBV5-1	TRBJ2-1	NA